The rows below give T cell receptor beta chains drawn from one sample of a study of PD-1 blockade in mismatch repair-deficient tumors. Clones were read by immunoSEQ multiplex PCR, and TCRdb kept only the in-frame ones, dropping some. The table has about 84,000 clones, over 75% seen once. Specimen: peripheral blood, collected 12 weeks after starting pembrolizumab. These receptors came from an adult with mismatch repair-deficient cancer. CDR3s include the opening cysteine and the closing phenylalanine or tryptophan. D genes are given only for firm matches. Clone size appears in some rows only: once, few, many, or a class for an expanded clone.

NA	TRBV4-1	TRBJ2-1	NA	TGCGCCAGCAGCCAAGATCCTTACAATGAGCAGTTCTTC	CASSQDPYNEQFF
TRBD2	TRBV29-1	TRBJ2-1	NA	TGCAGCGTTGAAGACCCACTAGCGGGAGGCCGCAATGAGCAGTTCTTC	CSVEDPLAGGRNEQFF
NA	TRBV29-1	TRBJ2-3	NA	TGCAGCGTCAAACTAGGCCTCACAGATACGCAGTATTTT	CSVKLGLTDTQYF
NA	TRBV2	TRBJ2-3	NA	TGTGCCAGCAATCAGCGGAGAGGCACAGATACGCAGTATTTT	CASNQRRGTDTQYF
TRBD1	TRBV7-6	TRBJ2-1	NA	TGTGCCAGCAGCCGGACAGGGAATTTGAATGAGCAGTTCTTC	CASSRTGNLNEQFF
TRBD1	TRBV2	TRBJ2-5	NA	TGTGTCAGCAGTGGAAAATTGGGACAGGGGGCTGGGGAGACCCAGTACTTC	CVSSGKLGQGAGETQYF
NA	TRBV29-1	TRBJ2-7	few	TGCAGCGTTCAGATGGTGGGCTCCTACGAGCAGTACTTC	CSVQMVGSYEQYF
NA	TRBV9	TRBJ2-1	once	TGTGCCAGCAGCCCTCCTCTTAATACGGGATGGTTTGAGCAGTTCTTC	CASSPPLNTGWFEQFF
TRBD2	TRBV2	TRBJ2-1	NA	TGTGCCAGCAGTGTAAGCGGGAGCCTATACAATGAGCAGTTCTTC	CASSVSGSLYNEQFF
TRBD2	TRBV7-6	TRBJ2-6	NA	TGTGCCACCGACCTTGGCGCGGGGGACCACTCTGGGGCCAACGTCCTGACTTTC	CATDLGAGDHSGANVLTF
TRBD2	TRBV28	TRBJ2-7	few	TGTGCCAGCAGTTTAGGGTCCGGGGGGAGGGACGAGCAGTACTTC	CASSLGSGGRDEQYF
NA	TRBV11-2	TRBJ2-7	NA	TGTGCCAGCAGCTTAGTCGGGAGCTACGAGCAGTACTTC	CASSLVGSYEQYF
NA	TRBV27	TRBJ2-1	once	TGTGCCAGCAGTCAGGGGAGCTCCTACAATGAGCAGTTCTTC	CASSQGSSYNEQFF
TRBD2	TRBV27	TRBJ2-2	once	TGTGCCAGCAGTTTGAGACTAGCGGAAAACACCGGGGAGCTGTTTTTT	CASSLRLAENTGELFF
TRBD2	TRBV9	TRBJ2-7	NA	TGTGCCAGCAGCGACCTACTAGCGGGACCTCTGTACTTC	CASSDLLAGPLYF
NA	TRBV11-2	TRBJ1-1	NA	TGTGCCAGCAGCTTAGGGTTAAAGTCGGAGAACACTGAAGCTTTCTTT	CASSLGLKSENTEAFF
TRBD2	TRBV27	TRBJ2-1	NA	TGTGCCAGCAGTTTATATAGCGGGAGCAACAATGAGCAGTTCTTC	CASSLYSGSNNEQFF
NA	TRBV11-3	TRBJ2-1	NA	TGTGCCAGCAGCTTAAACGGAGAGACCTACAATGAGCAGTTCTTC	CASSLNGETYNEQFF
NA	TRBV6-6	TRBJ2-2	NA	TGTGCCAGCAGTTATACAGGGAGCACCGGGGAGCTGTTTTTT	CASSYTGSTGELFF